These T cell receptor beta chains were read from a single sample in a study of blood T cell repertoires in COVID-19. TCRdb keeps only in-frame clones here, not all; method: immunoSEQ multiplex PCR. Of roughly 30,000 clones listed, more than 80% are singletons. The sequencing sample was made of peripheral blood. These receptors were obtained from a human donor in a cohort sampled during active COVID-19. Both conserved end residues are part of each CDR3. The D gene is left open where the match is weak. Where a row states a size, it is once, few, many or the class of an expanded clone; other rows omit it.

d_gene: TRBD2; j_gene: TRBJ2-3; abundance: -; v_gene: TRBV9; len: 17; CDR3nt: TGTGCCAGCAGCTACAGACTAGCGGGGGGCCTCACAGATACGCAGTATTTT; CDR3aa: CASSYRLAGGLTDTQYF
d_gene: -; j_gene: TRBJ1-3; abundance: -; v_gene: TRBV7-2; len: 16; CDR3nt: TGTGCCAGCAGCTTAGGTTTTGCGGGTTTTGGGGACACCATATATTTT; CDR3aa: CASSLGFAGFGDTIYF
d_gene: TRBD1; j_gene: TRBJ2-5; abundance: -; v_gene: TRBV7-2; len: 14; CDR3nt: TGTGCCAGCAGCTCGGGGGACAGGGCCGGAATTCAGTACTTC; CDR3aa: CASSSGDRAGIQYF
d_gene: TRBD1; j_gene: TRBJ1-2; abundance: -; v_gene: TRBV5-6; len: 16; CDR3nt: TGTGCCAGCAGCCCCGGGGGACAGGGGAGAGGCTATGGCTACACCTTC; CDR3aa: CASSPGGQGRGYGYTF
d_gene: -; j_gene: TRBJ1-2; abundance: -; v_gene: TRBV7-2; len: 17; CDR3nt: TGTGCCAGCAGCTTAGAGGTCCACACTCTAAACGCGGGTGGCTACACCTTC; CDR3aa: CASSLEVHTLNAGGYTF
d_gene: -; j_gene: TRBJ2-1; abundance: -; v_gene: TRBV11-2; len: 11; CDR3nt: TGTGCCAGCAGCAAGAAGGCGGGCCAGTTCTTC; CDR3aa: CASSKKAGQFF
d_gene: TRBD2; j_gene: TRBJ2-5; abundance: -; v_gene: TRBV5-1; len: 16; CDR3nt: TGCGCCAGCAGCCCCTCGACTAGCGGGGGGGAAGAGACCCAGTACTTC; CDR3aa: CASSPSTSGGEETQYF
d_gene: TRBD2; j_gene: TRBJ2-7; abundance: -; v_gene: TRBV2; len: 15; CDR3nt: TGTGCCAGCAGTAAATCTAGCGGGGGGGCCGTCGAGCAGTACTTC; CDR3aa: CASSKSSGGAVEQYF
d_gene: TRBD2; j_gene: TRBJ2-5; abundance: -; v_gene: TRBV7-9; len: 15; CDR3nt: TGTGCCAGCAGTTCCAGCGGGGGGGACGGAGAGACCCAGTACTTC; CDR3aa: CASSSSGGDGETQYF
d_gene: TRBD2; j_gene: TRBJ2-7; abundance: -; v_gene: TRBV2; len: 16; CDR3nt: TGTGCCAGCAGTGTTGGACTAGCGGTACTCTCCTACGAGCAGTACTTC; CDR3aa: CASSVGLAVLSYEQYF
d_gene: TRBD1; j_gene: TRBJ2-5; abundance: -; v_gene: TRBV5-4; len: 15; CDR3nt: TGTGCCAGCAGCTTTCTACCTACAGGGGAAGAGACCCAGTACTTC; CDR3aa: CASSFLPTGEETQYF
d_gene: -; j_gene: TRBJ2-1; abundance: -; v_gene: TRBV4-1; len: 16; CDR3nt: TGCGCCAGCAGCCAAGGGTACAGCGGGTACTACAATGAGCAGTTCTTC; CDR3aa: CASSQGYSGYYNEQFF
d_gene: -; j_gene: TRBJ1-1; abundance: -; v_gene: TRBV9; len: 17; CDR3nt: TGTGCCAGCAGCCCAAAGCCCCCCACAGTGCTGAACACTGAAGCTTTCTTT; CDR3aa: CASSPKPPTVLNTEAFF
d_gene: -; j_gene: TRBJ2-2; abundance: -; v_gene: TRBV23-1; len: 20; CDR3nt: TGCGCCAGCAGTCACAAACCCCGGACGGGGGGCCAATCGAACACCGGGGAGCTGTTTTTT; CDR3aa: CASSHKPRTGGQSNTGELFF
d_gene: -; j_gene: TRBJ1-6; abundance: -; v_gene: TRBV5-1; len: 15; CDR3nt: TGCGCCAGCAGCTTGAATTCAGAATATAATTCACCCCTCCACTTT; CDR3aa: CASSLNSEYNSPLHF
d_gene: -; j_gene: TRBJ2-5; abundance: -; v_gene: TRBV19; len: 13; CDR3nt: TGTGCCAGTAGCCCGACACGGGGTCGGACCCAGTACTTC; CDR3aa: CASSPTRGRTQYF
d_gene: TRBD2; j_gene: TRBJ2-2; abundance: -; v_gene: TRBV4-2; len: 18; CDR3nt: TGTGCCAGCAGCCCCTCCCCGGGGCGGGGGGGCGTGGCCGGGGAGCTGTTTTTT; CDR3aa: CASSPSPGRGGVAGELFF
d_gene: -; j_gene: TRBJ1-1; abundance: -; v_gene: TRBV7-3; len: 14; CDR3nt: TGTGCCAGCAGTCCTGGAGGGCGGGACACTGAAGCTTTCTTT; CDR3aa: CASSPGGRDTEAFF
d_gene: -; j_gene: TRBJ2-1; abundance: few; v_gene: TRBV10-1; len: 14; CDR3nt: TGCGCCAGGAAACAGGCTCCCCTCTACAATGAGCAGTTCTTC; CDR3aa: CARKQAPLYNEQFF
d_gene: -; j_gene: TRBJ2-7; abundance: -; v_gene: TRBV12-1; len: 13; CDR3nt: TGTGCCAGCAGCTCGGGACAGGGCTACGAGCAGTACTTC; CDR3aa: CASSSGQGYEQYF
d_gene: TRBD1; j_gene: TRBJ2-7; abundance: -; v_gene: TRBV30; len: 13; CDR3nt: TGTGCCTGGAGATGGGACAGGGAAAACGAGCAGTACTTC; CDR3aa: CAWRWDRENEQYF
d_gene: -; j_gene: TRBJ2-3; abundance: -; v_gene: TRBV5-6; len: 12; CDR3nt: TGTGCCAGCAGCTTGGGACAAGATACGCAGTATTTT; CDR3aa: CASSLGQDTQYF
d_gene: TRBD1; j_gene: TRBJ2-5; abundance: -; v_gene: TRBV15; len: 15; CDR3nt: TGTGCCACCAGCCCAGGACAGGGCCGAACGAAGACCCAGTACTTC; CDR3aa: CATSPGQGRTKTQYF
d_gene: -; j_gene: TRBJ1-1; abundance: -; v_gene: TRBV27; len: 18; CDR3nt: TGTGCCAGCAGTTCCCTAAGGGACTCCCGCGCAATGAACACTGAAGCTTTCTTT; CDR3aa: CASSSLRDSRAMNTEAFF
d_gene: -; j_gene: TRBJ2-5; abundance: -; v_gene: TRBV6-2/TRBV6-3; len: 14; CDR3nt: TGTGCCAGCAGTTCCCCCTCGAGGGGGGAGACCCAGTACTTC; CDR3aa: CASSSPSRGETQYF
d_gene: -; j_gene: TRBJ1-1; abundance: -; v_gene: TRBV29-1; len: 14; CDR3nt: TGCAGCGTTTACGCCGGGAGCCTGAGTACTGAAGCTTTCTTT; CDR3aa: CSVYAGSLSTEAFF
d_gene: -; j_gene: TRBJ2-7; abundance: -; v_gene: TRBV6-1; len: 12; CDR3nt: TGTGCCAGCAGTGAAGGGAGGGACGAGCAGTACTTC; CDR3aa: CASSEGRDEQYF
d_gene: TRBD2; j_gene: TRBJ2-2; abundance: -; v_gene: TRBV7-9; len: 16; CDR3nt: TGTGCCGGATGGACTAGCGGGGGCCCGAACACCGGGGAGCTGTTTTTT; CDR3aa: CAGWTSGGPNTGELFF
d_gene: TRBD2; j_gene: TRBJ2-3; abundance: -; v_gene: TRBV6-6; len: 15; CDR3nt: TGTGCCAGCAGTTTAGGACTAGCGGGGGCCAGTACGCAGTATTTT; CDR3aa: CASSLGLAGASTQYF
d_gene: -; j_gene: TRBJ1-6; abundance: -; v_gene: TRBV12-5; len: 16; CDR3nt: TGTGCTAGTGGTCTGGGAGGGAGCTCCTATAATTCACCCCTCCACTTT; CDR3aa: CASGLGGSSYNSPLHF
d_gene: TRBD1; j_gene: TRBJ1-3; abundance: -; v_gene: TRBV3-1/TRBV3-2; len: 16; CDR3nt: TGTGCCAGCAGCCTTGGGACAGGGAACTCTGGAAACACCATATATTTT; CDR3aa: CASSLGTGNSGNTIYF
d_gene: TRBD1; j_gene: TRBJ1-1; abundance: -; v_gene: TRBV27; len: 14; CDR3nt: TGTGCCAGCAGTTTGGCAGGGGGCGGGACTGAAGCTTTCTTT; CDR3aa: CASSLAGGGTEAFF
d_gene: TRBD1; j_gene: TRBJ2-7; abundance: -; v_gene: TRBV6-6; len: 16; CDR3nt: TGTGCCAGCAGCCTAGCTCCCCCCGGGACAGGCTACGAGCAGTACTTC; CDR3aa: CASSLAPPGTGYEQYF
d_gene: -; j_gene: TRBJ2-6; abundance: -; v_gene: TRBV28; len: 16; CDR3nt: TGTGCCAGCAGTTCCGAAACAGGCTCTGGGGCCAACGTCCTGACTTTC; CDR3aa: CASSSETGSGANVLTF
d_gene: TRBD1; j_gene: TRBJ2-1; abundance: -; v_gene: TRBV10-3; len: 13; CDR3nt: TGTGCCATCCGGGACAGGGCTTCCAATGAGCAGTTCTTC; CDR3aa: CAIRDRASNEQFF
d_gene: TRBD1; j_gene: TRBJ1-1; abundance: -; v_gene: TRBV19; len: 16; CDR3nt: TGTGCCAGTAGGGAGCGGGGCAGGGGGCGGGAGACTGAAGCTTTCTTT; CDR3aa: CASRERGRGRETEAFF
d_gene: TRBD2; j_gene: TRBJ2-5; abundance: -; v_gene: TRBV3-1/TRBV3-2; len: 16; CDR3nt: TGTGCCAGCAGCCTTCAAATAACGGGGGGTAGGGAGACCCAGTACTTC; CDR3aa: CASSLQITGGRETQYF
d_gene: -; j_gene: TRBJ2-3; abundance: -; v_gene: TRBV27; len: 16; CDR3nt: TGTGCCAGCGGACTGCGGACAGTAGCATTCACAGATACGCAGTATTTT; CDR3aa: CASGLRTVAFTDTQYF
d_gene: -; j_gene: TRBJ2-4; abundance: -; v_gene: TRBV6-2/TRBV6-3; len: 15; CDR3nt: TGTGCCAGCAGTTACCAGGGGCGAACCAAAAACATTCAGTACTTC; CDR3aa: CASSYQGRTKNIQYF
d_gene: TRBD1; j_gene: TRBJ2-1; abundance: -; v_gene: TRBV4-1; len: 15; CDR3nt: TGCGCCAGCAGCGGACGGACAGGGCCGTACAATGAGCAGTTCTTC; CDR3aa: CASSGRTGPYNEQFF
d_gene: -; j_gene: TRBJ1-2; abundance: -; v_gene: TRBV7-2; len: 14; CDR3nt: TGTGCCAGCAGCGGAGCACAGGGTGGCTATGGCTACACCTTC; CDR3aa: CASSGAQGGYGYTF
d_gene: TRBD1; j_gene: TRBJ1-1; abundance: -; v_gene: TRBV29-1; len: 15; CDR3nt: TGCAGCGTTCCCCGAGGTGGGACAGGGTCGACTGAAGCTTTCTTT; CDR3aa: CSVPRGGTGSTEAFF
d_gene: -; j_gene: TRBJ2-1; abundance: -; v_gene: TRBV11-2; len: 14; CDR3nt: TGTGCCAGCAAAGGGGGTCTTAAACACAATGAGCAGTTCTTC; CDR3aa: CASKGGLKHNEQFF
d_gene: -; j_gene: TRBJ2-3; abundance: few; v_gene: TRBV6-5; len: 16; CDR3nt: TGTGCCAGCAGTTACAATGGGCCTTTGGGCACAGATACGCAGTATTTT; CDR3aa: CASSYNGPLGTDTQYF
d_gene: -; j_gene: TRBJ2-1; abundance: -; v_gene: TRBV19; len: 14; CDR3nt: TGTGCCAGTAGTACATCACAGGGAATGGGTGAGCAGTTCTTC; CDR3aa: CASSTSQGMGEQFF
d_gene: -; j_gene: TRBJ1-1; abundance: -; v_gene: TRBV9; len: 15; CDR3nt: TGTGCCAGCAGCGTAGGTGGAGGGCCCGACACTGAAGCTTTCTTT; CDR3aa: CASSVGGGPDTEAFF
d_gene: -; j_gene: TRBJ1-1; abundance: few; v_gene: TRBV28; len: 15; CDR3nt: TGTGCCAGCAGCCGGGGGGACCTACCCAACACTGAAGCTTTCTTT; CDR3aa: CASSRGDLPNTEAFF
d_gene: TRBD1; j_gene: TRBJ2-1; abundance: -; v_gene: TRBV4-2; len: 14; CDR3nt: TGTGCCAGCAAATCCACGACAGGGTTGGATGAGCAGTTCTTC; CDR3aa: CASKSTTGLDEQFF
d_gene: -; j_gene: TRBJ1-5; abundance: -; v_gene: TRBV13; len: 15; CDR3nt: TGTGCCAGCAGCAAAGCCAGGGAGGGCAATCAGCCCCAGCATTTT; CDR3aa: CASSKAREGNQPQHF
d_gene: TRBD1; j_gene: TRBJ1-2; abundance: -; v_gene: TRBV7-9; len: 14; CDR3nt: TGTGCCAGCAGCTTAGAAGGACAGGGGGAAGGCTACACCTTC; CDR3aa: CASSLEGQGEGYTF
d_gene: -; j_gene: TRBJ2-3; abundance: -; v_gene: TRBV5-1; len: 16; CDR3nt: TGCGCCAGCAGCTTGGGGAGACGGCTAGCTGAAGATACGCAGTATTTT; CDR3aa: CASSLGRRLAEDTQYF
d_gene: -; j_gene: TRBJ2-1; abundance: -; v_gene: TRBV7-9; len: 12; CDR3nt: TGTGCCAGCAGCTTAAGAGGGAATGAGCAGTTCTTC; CDR3aa: CASSLRGNEQFF
d_gene: TRBD2; j_gene: TRBJ2-1; abundance: -; v_gene: TRBV5-6; len: 16; CDR3nt: TGTGCCAGCAGCTGGACCGAGGGACTAAAAATTCCTGAGCAGTTCTTC; CDR3aa: CASSWTEGLKIPEQFF
d_gene: -; j_gene: TRBJ2-1; abundance: -; v_gene: TRBV11-2; len: 15; CDR3nt: TGTGCCAGCAGCCCTAGTCCGGGGGACTACAATGAGCAGTTCTTC; CDR3aa: CASSPSPGDYNEQFF